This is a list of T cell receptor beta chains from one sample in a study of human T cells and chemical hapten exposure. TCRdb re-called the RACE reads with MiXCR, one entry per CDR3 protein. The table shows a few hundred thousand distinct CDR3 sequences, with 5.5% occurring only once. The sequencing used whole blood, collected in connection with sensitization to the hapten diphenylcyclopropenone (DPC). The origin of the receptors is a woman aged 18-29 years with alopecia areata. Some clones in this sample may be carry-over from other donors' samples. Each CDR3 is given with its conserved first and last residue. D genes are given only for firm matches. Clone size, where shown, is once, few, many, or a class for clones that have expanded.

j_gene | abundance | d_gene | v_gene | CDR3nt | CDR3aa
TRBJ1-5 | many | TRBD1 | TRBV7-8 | TGTGCCAGCAGCTTAAGCAGGGGGGGCAATCAGCCCCAGCATTTT | CASSLSRGGNQPQHF
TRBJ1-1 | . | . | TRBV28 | TGTGCCACCCAATACCGGAGAAACACTGAAGCTTTCTTT | CATQYRRNTEAFF
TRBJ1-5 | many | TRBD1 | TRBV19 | TGTGCCAGTAGAACGGCCGGGACAGGAGGTTTACATTTT | CASRTAGTGGLHF
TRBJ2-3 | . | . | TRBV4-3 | TGCGCCAGCAGCCAATTGCGGGCAGATACGCAGTATTTT | CASSQLRADTQYF
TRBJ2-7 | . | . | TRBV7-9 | TGTGCCAGCAGCTTTAATCGCAGGGGCCACGAGCAGTACTTC | CASSFNRRGHEQYF
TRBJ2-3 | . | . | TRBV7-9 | TGTGCCAGCAGCTTAGACTCAATCGTCACAGATACGCAGTATTTT | CASSLDSIVTDTQYF
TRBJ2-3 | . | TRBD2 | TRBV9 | TGTGCCAGCAGCGTAGGACTAGCGATTAGCACAGATACGCAGTATTTT | CASSVGLAISTDTQYF
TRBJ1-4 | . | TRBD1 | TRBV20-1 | TGCAGTGCTCCACGACAGGGGACTAATGAAAAACTGTTTTTT | CSAPRQGTNEKLFF
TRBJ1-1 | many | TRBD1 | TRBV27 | TGTGCCAGCAGGGACAGGGGAGGAGGGACTGAAGCTTTCTTT | CASRDRGGGTEAFF
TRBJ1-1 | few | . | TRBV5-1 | TGCGCCAGCAGCTACTTAATGGGGGGTAAGAACACTGAAGCTTTCTTT | CASSYLMGGKNTEAFF
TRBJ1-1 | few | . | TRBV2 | TGTGCCAGCAGTGAGGCAGGTGAAGCTTTCTTT | CASSEAGEAFF
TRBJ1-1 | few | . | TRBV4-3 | TGCGCCAGCAGCCAAGATTTTCGGGGGGCCCAAGGTACTGAAGCTTTCTTT | CASSQDFRGAQGTEAFF
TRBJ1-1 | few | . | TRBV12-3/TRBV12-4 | TGTGCCAGCAGTTTAACATCGCTGAACGCTGAAGCTTTCTTT | CASSLTSLNAEAFF
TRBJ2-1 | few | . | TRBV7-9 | TGTGCCAGCAGCGCAGACGGGTTCGTGTACAATGAGCAGTTCTTC | CASSADGFVYNEQFF
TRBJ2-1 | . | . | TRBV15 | TGTGCCACCAGGAACTACAATGAGCAGTTCTTC | CATRNYNEQFF
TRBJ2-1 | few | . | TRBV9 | TGTGCCAGCAGCGTAGCCGGGGCCGAGCAGTTCTTC | CASSVAGAEQFF
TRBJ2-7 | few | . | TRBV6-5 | TGTGCCAGCAGTTACAATGGGGAGCTAGCCTACGAGCAGTACTTC | CASSYNGELAYEQYF
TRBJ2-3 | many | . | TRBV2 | TGTGCCAGCAGTGAATTCGATGAAGATACGCAGTATTTT | CASSEFDEDTQYF